This T cell receptor beta chain was captured in a study of identical twins. This CDR3 contains 12 residues. The germline V gene encodes CDR1 DFQATT and CDR2 SNEGSKA (reference sequence). Losses at the gene ends were 3 bases for V and 11 bases for J; bases not matched to a gene: 7. Each cDNA held unique molecular identifiers, and template switching gave it a universal primer site. TCRdb processed the 5' RACE reads anew with MiXCR; each CDR3 protein has one entry. In the table there are fewer than 250,000 distinct CDR3 sequences, around a tenth of which are singletons. This clonotype was observed a handful of times. No antigen is known for it. Findings of the study overall: The same donors were not followed; conclusions instead depended on cross-sectional statistical analysis. Carriage of fewer insertions was seen in abundant cord blood beta clonotypes, whereas memory repertoires showed none. Compared with unrelated sharing, twin-shared out-of-frame alpha sequences had more low-probability sequences.

This TCR derives from a woman younger than 35 in good health. This chain connects TRBV20-1 to TRBJ1-1; 9 positions match TRBD1. The material sequenced was memory (CD45RO+) T cells sorted from blood. The DNA of the CDR3 is TGCAGTGCTAGTTTGACAGGGGGTGTTGCTTTCTTT. This sequence encodes CSASLTGGVAFF.